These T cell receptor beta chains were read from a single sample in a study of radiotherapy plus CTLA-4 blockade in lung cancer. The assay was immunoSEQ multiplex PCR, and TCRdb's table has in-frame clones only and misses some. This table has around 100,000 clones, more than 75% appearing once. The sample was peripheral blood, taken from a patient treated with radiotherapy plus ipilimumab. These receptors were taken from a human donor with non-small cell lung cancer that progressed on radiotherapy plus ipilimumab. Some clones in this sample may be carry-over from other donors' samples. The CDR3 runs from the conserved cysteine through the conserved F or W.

CDR3 protein: CASSYGGDRVPSGANVLTF; V gene: TRBV6-7; CDR3 length: 19; J gene: TRBJ2-6
CDR3 protein: CATSRDLWDTYEQYF; V gene: TRBV15; CDR3 length: 15; J gene: TRBJ2-7
CDR3 protein: CASSPAVSNTGELFF; V gene: TRBV5-1; CDR3 length: 15; J gene: TRBJ2-2
CDR3 protein: CAWSPPDRVVSPLHF; V gene: TRBV30; CDR3 length: 15; J gene: TRBJ1-6
CDR3 protein: CASSTRTGAGYTF; V gene: TRBV27; CDR3 length: 13; J gene: TRBJ1-2
CDR3 protein: CASSLLAGGRGDTQYF; V gene: TRBV7-2; CDR3 length: 16; J gene: TRBJ2-3
CDR3 protein: CASSLALADSTDTQYF; V gene: TRBV5-4; CDR3 length: 16; J gene: TRBJ2-3
CDR3 protein: CASSLTVGTKNIQYF; V gene: TRBV9; CDR3 length: 15; J gene: TRBJ2-4
CDR3 protein: CVRSDPGDSAYYPNTEAFF; V gene: TRBV7-5; CDR3 length: 19; J gene: TRBJ1-1
CDR3 protein: CASSQVPGTGMNTEAFF; V gene: TRBV4-2; CDR3 length: 17; J gene: TRBJ1-1
CDR3 protein: CASNPGVAGANVLTF; V gene: TRBV7-6; CDR3 length: 15; J gene: TRBJ2-6
CDR3 protein: CASTLLAGAPDTQYF; V gene: TRBV6-1; CDR3 length: 15; J gene: TRBJ2-3
CDR3 protein: CASSLPDRYYGYTF; V gene: TRBV5-6; CDR3 length: 14; J gene: TRBJ1-2
CDR3 protein: CASSLIGEGYEQYF; V gene: TRBV7-6; CDR3 length: 14; J gene: TRBJ2-7
CDR3 protein: CASSIGSGGVLDTQYF; V gene: TRBV19; CDR3 length: 16; J gene: TRBJ2-3
CDR3 protein: CASSKGTPFQETQYF; V gene: TRBV7-6; CDR3 length: 15; J gene: TRBJ2-5
CDR3 protein: CASSLTGPLTDTQYF; V gene: TRBV7-2; CDR3 length: 15; J gene: TRBJ2-3
CDR3 protein: CASRGGYSYNEQFF; V gene: TRBV27; CDR3 length: 14; J gene: TRBJ2-1
CDR3 protein: CASSQANRGRQYF; V gene: TRBV4-3; CDR3 length: 13; J gene: TRBJ2-7
CDR3 protein: CASSATALNEKLFF; V gene: TRBV9; CDR3 length: 14; J gene: TRBJ1-4
CDR3 protein: CASSLVGGSYNEQFF; V gene: TRBV11-2; CDR3 length: 15; J gene: TRBJ2-1
CDR3 protein: CASSLTMVRVGTDTQYF; V gene: TRBV4-3; CDR3 length: 17; J gene: TRBJ2-3
CDR3 protein: CASSHQAGSPYEQYF; V gene: TRBV6-1; CDR3 length: 15; J gene: TRBJ2-7
CDR3 protein: CASSLAWGYGYTF; V gene: TRBV7-9; CDR3 length: 13; J gene: TRBJ1-2
CDR3 protein: CASSIIDWGNTEAFF; V gene: TRBV19; CDR3 length: 15; J gene: TRBJ1-1
CDR3 protein: CASSLGLIRADEQFF; V gene: TRBV5-1; CDR3 length: 15; J gene: TRBJ2-1
CDR3 protein: CASSTLWLVSVEQFF; V gene: TRBV19; CDR3 length: 15; J gene: TRBJ2-1
CDR3 protein: CASSLGQGYGYTF; V gene: TRBV7-3; CDR3 length: 13; J gene: TRBJ1-2
CDR3 protein: CASSPPKDSSNYGYTF; V gene: TRBV5-4; CDR3 length: 16; J gene: TRBJ1-2
CDR3 protein: CASSPSGGSANYGYTF; V gene: TRBV18; CDR3 length: 16; J gene: TRBJ1-2
CDR3 protein: CASSLVRELSNYGYTF; V gene: TRBV28; CDR3 length: 16; J gene: TRBJ1-2
CDR3 protein: CASSRTGEALSGYTF; V gene: TRBV19; CDR3 length: 15; J gene: TRBJ1-2
CDR3 protein: CASSQGLAGGQNEQFF; V gene: TRBV6-6; CDR3 length: 16; J gene: TRBJ2-1
CDR3 protein: CAIPEGSGDSQYF; V gene: TRBV2; CDR3 length: 13; J gene: TRBJ2-3
CDR3 protein: CASSERLNIQYF; V gene: TRBV13; CDR3 length: 12; J gene: TRBJ2-4
CDR3 protein: CASSFQGAPEAFF; V gene: TRBV5-1; CDR3 length: 13; J gene: TRBJ1-1
CDR3 protein: CASSQEGGTKPYLLNNEQFF; V gene: TRBV4-3; CDR3 length: 20; J gene: TRBJ2-1
CDR3 protein: CASRLTGHYEQYF; V gene: TRBV6-6; CDR3 length: 13; J gene: TRBJ2-7
CDR3 protein: CASSPTDLAYGYTF; V gene: TRBV6-5; CDR3 length: 14; J gene: TRBJ1-2
CDR3 protein: CASSIPGAYNEQFF; V gene: TRBV19; CDR3 length: 14; J gene: TRBJ2-1
CDR3 protein: CASSPSGGRRTGYTF; V gene: TRBV19; CDR3 length: 15; J gene: TRBJ1-2
CDR3 protein: CASSLDAGQGKSSGNTIYF; V gene: TRBV7-6; CDR3 length: 19; J gene: TRBJ1-3